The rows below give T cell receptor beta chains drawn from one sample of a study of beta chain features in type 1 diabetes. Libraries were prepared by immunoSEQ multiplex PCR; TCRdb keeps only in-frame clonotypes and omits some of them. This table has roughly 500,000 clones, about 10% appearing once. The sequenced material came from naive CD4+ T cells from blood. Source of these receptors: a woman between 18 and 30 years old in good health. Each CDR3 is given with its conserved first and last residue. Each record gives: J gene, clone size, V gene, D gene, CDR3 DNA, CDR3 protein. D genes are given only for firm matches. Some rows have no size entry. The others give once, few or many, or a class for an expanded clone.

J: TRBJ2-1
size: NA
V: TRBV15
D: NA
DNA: TGTGCCACCAGCAGAGTGCGGGGAAATGAGCAGTTCTTC
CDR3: CATSRVRGNEQFF

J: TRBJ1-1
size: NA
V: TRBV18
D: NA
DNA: TGTGCCAGCTCACCAACCCGGGGGGTTGAAGCTTTCTTT
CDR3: CASSPTRGVEAFF

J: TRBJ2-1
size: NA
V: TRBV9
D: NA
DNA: TGTGCCAGCAGCGCAACGATAGACCGGGACACCTACAATGAGCAGTTCTTC
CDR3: CASSATIDRDTYNEQFF

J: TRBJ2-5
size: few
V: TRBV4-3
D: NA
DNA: TGCGCCAGCAGCCAAGAGCAGGGGACCCAGTACTTC
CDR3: CASSQEQGTQYF

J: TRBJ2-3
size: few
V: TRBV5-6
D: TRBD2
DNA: TGTGCCAGCAGCTCACCGACTAGCGTAAGCACAGATACGCAGTATTTT
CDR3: CASSSPTSVSTDTQYF

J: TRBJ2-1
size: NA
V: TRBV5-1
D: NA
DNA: TGCGCCAGCAGCTTGATGAGCGGTACTGACAATGAGCAGTTCTTC
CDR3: CASSLMSGTDNEQFF

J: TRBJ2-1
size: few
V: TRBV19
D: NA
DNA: TGTGCCAGTAGTTACGGGGTTGAGGATGAGCAGTTCTTC
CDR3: CASSYGVEDEQFF

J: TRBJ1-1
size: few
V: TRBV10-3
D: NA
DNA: TGTGCCATCAGTGAGTCTGGGCAGGGCGACACTGAAGCTTTCTTT
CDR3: CAISESGQGDTEAFF

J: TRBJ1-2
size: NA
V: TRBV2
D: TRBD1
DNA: TGTGCCAGCAGTCCGGGACAGGGAGCTTCTGGCTACACCTTC
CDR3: CASSPGQGASGYTF

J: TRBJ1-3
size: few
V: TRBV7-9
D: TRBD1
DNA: TGTGCCAGCAGCCCCGGACAGGGGTACACCATATATTTT
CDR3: CASSPGQGYTIYF

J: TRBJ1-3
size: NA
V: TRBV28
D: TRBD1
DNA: TGTGCCAGCAGTTCAGAGCCAGGACAGGGAGACAACACCATATATTTT
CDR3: CASSSEPGQGDNTIYF

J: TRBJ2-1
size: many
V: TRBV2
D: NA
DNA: TGTGCCAGCAGACGGAGAGCGGTAGAAAATCAGCTCTTC
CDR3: CASRRRAVENQLF

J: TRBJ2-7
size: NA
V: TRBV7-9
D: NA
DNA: TGTGCCAGCAGCTTTCGGTTGCTCGAGCAGTACTTC
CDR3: CASSFRLLEQYF

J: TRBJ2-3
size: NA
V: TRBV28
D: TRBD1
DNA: TGTGCCAGCAGAGGTGGCGGGACAGGGAAAAATACGCAGTATTTT
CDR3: CASRGGGTGKNTQYF

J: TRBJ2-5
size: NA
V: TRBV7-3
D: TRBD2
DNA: TGTGCCAGCAGCTTAACGGGGACTAGCGCAGAGACCCAGTACTTC
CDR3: CASSLTGTSAETQYF

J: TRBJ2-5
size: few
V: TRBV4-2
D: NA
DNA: TGTGCCAGCAGCCAAGACGGGGGAGGTCGTCTCGAGACCCAGTACTTC
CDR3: CASSQDGGGRLETQYF

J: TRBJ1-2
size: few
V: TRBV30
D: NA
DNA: TGTGCCTGGAGTGGTCGGCAGGGGATTAGCTACACCTTC
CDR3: CAWSGRQGISYTF

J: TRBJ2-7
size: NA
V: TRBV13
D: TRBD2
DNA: TGTGCCAGCAGCCCCCGGTTGGGCGGGAGATCGTTCGGATTGCTCGAGCAGTACTTC
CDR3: CASSPRLGGRSFGLLEQYF

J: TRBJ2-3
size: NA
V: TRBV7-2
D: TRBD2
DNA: TGTGCCAGCACCATACTAGCGGGAGAGTCGGATACGCAGTATTTT
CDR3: CASTILAGESDTQYF

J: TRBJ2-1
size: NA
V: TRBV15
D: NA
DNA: TGTGCCACCAGCGCGGGACCGGGAGACTGGAGCTCCTACAATGAGCAGTTCTTC
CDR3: CATSAGPGDWSSYNEQFF

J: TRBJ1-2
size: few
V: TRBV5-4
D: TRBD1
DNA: TGTGCCAGCAGCACGGTCCGGGACAGGGGACGTCCTAACTATGGCTACACCTTC
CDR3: CASSTVRDRGRPNYGYTF

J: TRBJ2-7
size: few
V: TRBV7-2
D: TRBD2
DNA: TGTGCCAGCAGTCTAACTAGCGGGAGCATCTACGAGCAGTACTTC
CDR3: CASSLTSGSIYEQYF

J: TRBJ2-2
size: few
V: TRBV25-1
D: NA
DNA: TGTGCCAGCAGTGACCTAAACGGTGCGGAGCTGTTTTTT
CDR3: CASSDLNGAELFF

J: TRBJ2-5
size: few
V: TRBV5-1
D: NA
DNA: TGCGCCAGCTCGATCGGCAGGGTAGGAGAGACCCAGTACTTC
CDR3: CASSIGRVGETQYF

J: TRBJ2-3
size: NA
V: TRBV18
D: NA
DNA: TGTGCCAGCTCACCAGTACTGGCAGGCACAGATACGCAGTATTTT
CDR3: CASSPVLAGTDTQYF

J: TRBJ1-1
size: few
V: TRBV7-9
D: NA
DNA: TGTGCCAGCAGCTTAGGTAGCCTGAACACTGAAGCTTTCTTT
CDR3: CASSLGSLNTEAFF

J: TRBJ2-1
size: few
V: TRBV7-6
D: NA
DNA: TGTGCCAGCAGCTTAGCGACAATCAATGAGCAGTTCTTC
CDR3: CASSLATINEQFF

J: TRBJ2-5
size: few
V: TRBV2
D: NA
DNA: TGTGCCAGCAGAGACGGAGCCGCGGTCCAAGAGACCCAGTACTTC
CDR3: CASRDGAAVQETQYF

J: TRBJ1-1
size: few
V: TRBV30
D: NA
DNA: TGTGGCACAGAAAGGGGGAACACTGAAGCTTTCTTT
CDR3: CGTERGNTEAFF

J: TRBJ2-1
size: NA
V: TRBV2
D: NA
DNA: TGTGCCAGCAGGGTTGAGAGCTCCTACAATGAGCAGTTCTTC
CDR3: CASRVESSYNEQFF

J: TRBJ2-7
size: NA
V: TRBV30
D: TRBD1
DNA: TGTGCCTGGAGTGTACAGGGGGACCCCTACGAGCAGTACTTC
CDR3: CAWSVQGDPYEQYF

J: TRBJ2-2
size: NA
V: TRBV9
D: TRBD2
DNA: TGTGCCAGCAGCCCGCAAATAGCGGGGGGGTTCGGCACCGGGGAGCTGTTTTTT
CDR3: CASSPQIAGGFGTGELFF

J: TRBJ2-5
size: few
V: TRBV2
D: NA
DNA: TGTGCCAGCAGTAACAGGCGGGAAGAGACCCAGTACTTC
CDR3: CASSNRREETQYF

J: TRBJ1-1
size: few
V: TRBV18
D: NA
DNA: TGTGCCAGCTCACCATCGGGGACCGGGAGGGGAAGGTACACTGAAGCTTTCTTT
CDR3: CASSPSGTGRGRYTEAFF

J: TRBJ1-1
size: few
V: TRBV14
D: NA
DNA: TGTGCCAGCAGCCCCTTAAGGGGTGACACTGAAGCTTTCTTT
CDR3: CASSPLRGDTEAFF

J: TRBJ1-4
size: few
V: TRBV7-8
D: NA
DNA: TGTGCCAGCAGCTTAGGCGACAGCCTGGGAGAAAAACTGTTTTTT
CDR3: CASSLGDSLGEKLFF

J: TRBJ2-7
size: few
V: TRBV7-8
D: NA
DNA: TGTGCCAGCAGCTTAGGCGTCTACGAGCAGTACTTC
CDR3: CASSLGVYEQYF

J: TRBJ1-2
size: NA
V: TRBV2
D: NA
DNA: TGTGCCAGCAGCCCCAGTGGGGGCTACACCTTC
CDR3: CASSPSGGYTF

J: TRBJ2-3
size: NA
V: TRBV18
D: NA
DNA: TGTGCCAGCTCACCCGGGGTCACAGATACGCAGTATTTT
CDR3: CASSPGVTDTQYF

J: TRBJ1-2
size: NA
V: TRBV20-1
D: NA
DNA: TGCAGTGTCAGGGGAGATTATGGCTACACCTTC
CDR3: CSVRGDYGYTF

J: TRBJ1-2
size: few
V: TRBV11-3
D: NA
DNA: TGTGCCAGCAGCTTAACACGGGGGCATGGCTACACCTTC
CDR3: CASSLTRGHGYTF

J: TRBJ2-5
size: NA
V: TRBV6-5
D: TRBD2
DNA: TGTGCCAGCAGCTGGGGGGGAGTCCAAGAGACCCAGTACTTC
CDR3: CASSWGGVQETQYF

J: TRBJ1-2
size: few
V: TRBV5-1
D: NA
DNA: TGCGCCAGCCGGCAGCGGTTCGACTATGGCTACACCTTC
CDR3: CASRQRFDYGYTF

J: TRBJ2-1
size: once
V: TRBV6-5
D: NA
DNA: TGTGCCAGCAGTTACTCGTGGGGCTCTAAATGGAAACAGTTCTTC
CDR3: CASSYSWGSKWKQFF

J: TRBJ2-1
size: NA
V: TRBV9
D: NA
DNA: TGTGCCACCGGTCGATCCTACAATGAGCAGTTCTTC
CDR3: CATGRSYNEQFF

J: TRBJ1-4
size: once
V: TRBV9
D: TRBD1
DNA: TGTGCCAGCAGCGTTACAGGGGGAACTAATGAAAAACTGTTTTTT
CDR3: CASSVTGGTNEKLFF

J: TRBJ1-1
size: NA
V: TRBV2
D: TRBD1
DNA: TGTGCCAGCAGTGTGACCACAGGGGACACTGAAGCTTTCTTT
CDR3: CASSVTTGDTEAFF